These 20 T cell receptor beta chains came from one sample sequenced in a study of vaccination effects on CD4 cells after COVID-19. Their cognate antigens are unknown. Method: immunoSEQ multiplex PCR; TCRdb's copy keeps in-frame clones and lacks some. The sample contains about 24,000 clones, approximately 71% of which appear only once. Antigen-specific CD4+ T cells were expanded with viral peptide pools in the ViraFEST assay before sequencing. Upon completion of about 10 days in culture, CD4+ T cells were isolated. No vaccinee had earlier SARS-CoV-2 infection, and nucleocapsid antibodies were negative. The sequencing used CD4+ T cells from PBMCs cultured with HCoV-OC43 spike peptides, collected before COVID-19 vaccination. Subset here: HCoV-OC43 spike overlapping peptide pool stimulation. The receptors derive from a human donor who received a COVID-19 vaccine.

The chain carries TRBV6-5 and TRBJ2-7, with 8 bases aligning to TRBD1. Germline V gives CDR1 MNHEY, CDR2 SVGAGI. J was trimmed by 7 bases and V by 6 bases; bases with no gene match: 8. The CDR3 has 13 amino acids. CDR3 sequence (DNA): TGTGCCAGCAGAGGTGCAGGGGGCTTGGAGCAGTACTTC. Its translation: CASRGAGGLEQYF.

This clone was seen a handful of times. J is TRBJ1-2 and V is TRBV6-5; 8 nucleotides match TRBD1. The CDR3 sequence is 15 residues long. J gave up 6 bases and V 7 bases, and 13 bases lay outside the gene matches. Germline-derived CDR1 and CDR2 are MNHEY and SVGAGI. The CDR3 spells CASTTGEGLVDGYTF. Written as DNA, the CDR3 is TGTGCCAGCACGACAGGGGAGGGTTTGGTGGATGGCTACACCTTC.

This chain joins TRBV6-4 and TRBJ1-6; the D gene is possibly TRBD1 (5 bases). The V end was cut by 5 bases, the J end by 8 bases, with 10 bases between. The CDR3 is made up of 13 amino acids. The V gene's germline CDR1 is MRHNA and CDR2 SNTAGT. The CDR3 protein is CASSRDEHSPLHF. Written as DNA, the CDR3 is TGTGCCAGCAGTCGGGACGAACATTCACCCCTCCACTTT.

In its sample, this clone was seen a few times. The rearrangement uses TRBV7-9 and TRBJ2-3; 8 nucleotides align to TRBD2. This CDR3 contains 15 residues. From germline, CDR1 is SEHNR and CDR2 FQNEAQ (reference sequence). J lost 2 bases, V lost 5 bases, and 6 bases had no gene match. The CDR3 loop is CASSPGLENTDTQYF. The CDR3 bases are TGTGCCAGCAGCCCGGGACTAGAAAACACAGATACGCAGTATTTT.

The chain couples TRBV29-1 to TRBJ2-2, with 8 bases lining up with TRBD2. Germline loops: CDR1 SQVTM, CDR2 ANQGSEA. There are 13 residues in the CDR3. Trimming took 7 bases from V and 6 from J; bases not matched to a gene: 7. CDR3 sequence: CSAGSGGPGELFF. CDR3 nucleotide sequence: TGCAGCGCTGGGAGCGGGGGCCCCGGGGAGCTGTTTTTT.

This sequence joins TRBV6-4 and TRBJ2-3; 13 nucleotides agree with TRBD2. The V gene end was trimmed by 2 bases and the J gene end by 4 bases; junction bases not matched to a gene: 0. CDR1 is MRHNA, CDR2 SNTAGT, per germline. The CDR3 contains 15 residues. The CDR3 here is CASSDTSGGADTQYF. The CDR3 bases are TGTGCCAGCAGTGACACTAGCGGGGGGGCAGATACGCAGTATTTT.

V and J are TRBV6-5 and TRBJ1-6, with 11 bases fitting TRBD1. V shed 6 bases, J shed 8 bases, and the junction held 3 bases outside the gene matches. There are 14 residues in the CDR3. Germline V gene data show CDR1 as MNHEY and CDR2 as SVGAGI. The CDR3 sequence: CASRQGQGDSPLHF. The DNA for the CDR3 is TGTGCCAGCAGGCAGGGACAGGGGGATTCACCCCTCCACTTT.

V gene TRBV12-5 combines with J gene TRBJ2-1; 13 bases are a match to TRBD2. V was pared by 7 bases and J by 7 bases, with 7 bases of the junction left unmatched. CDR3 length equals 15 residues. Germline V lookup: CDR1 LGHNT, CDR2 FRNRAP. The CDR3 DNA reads TGTGCTAGTGCCCAAGGACTAGCGGGAGAGAATGAGCAGTTCTTC. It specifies CASAQGLAGENEQFF.

CDR3 residues: CASSYSGQNTGELFF. Written as DNA, the CDR3 is TGTGCCAGCAGTTACTCGGGACAGAACACCGGGGAGCTGTTTTTT. The chain is built from TRBV6-5 and TRBJ2-2; possibly TRBD1 for D (6 bases). Germline V lookup: CDR1 MNHEY, CDR2 SVGAGI. The CDR3 is 15 amino acids. The V end lost 0 bases, the J end lost 1 base, and 6 bases lay between the germline ends.

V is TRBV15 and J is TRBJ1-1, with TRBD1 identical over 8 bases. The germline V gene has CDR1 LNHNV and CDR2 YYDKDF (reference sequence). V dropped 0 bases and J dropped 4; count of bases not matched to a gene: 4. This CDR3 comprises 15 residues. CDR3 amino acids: CATSRDHDRGTEAFF. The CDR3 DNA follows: TGTGCCACCAGCAGAGATCACGACAGGGGCACTGAAGCTTTCTTT.

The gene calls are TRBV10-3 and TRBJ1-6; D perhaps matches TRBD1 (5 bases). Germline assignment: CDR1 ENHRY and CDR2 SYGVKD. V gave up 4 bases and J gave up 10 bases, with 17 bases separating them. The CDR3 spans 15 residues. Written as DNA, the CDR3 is TGTGCCATCAGTGCATCCAGGGTTTTATCGTCACCCCTCCACTTT. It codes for CAISASRVLSSPLHF.

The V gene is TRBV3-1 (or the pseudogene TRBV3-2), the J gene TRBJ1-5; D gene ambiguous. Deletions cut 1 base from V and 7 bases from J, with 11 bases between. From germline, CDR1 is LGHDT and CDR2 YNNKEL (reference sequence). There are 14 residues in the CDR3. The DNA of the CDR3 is TGTGCCAGCAGCCAAGGAGCAGGACCACAGCCCCAGCATTTT. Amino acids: CASSQGAGPQPQHF.

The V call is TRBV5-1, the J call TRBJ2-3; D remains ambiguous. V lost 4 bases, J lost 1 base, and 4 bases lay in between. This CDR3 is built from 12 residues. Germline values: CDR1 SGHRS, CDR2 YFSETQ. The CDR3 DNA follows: TGCGCCAGCAGCGGGGGCACAGATACGCAGTATTTT. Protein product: CASSGGTDTQYF.

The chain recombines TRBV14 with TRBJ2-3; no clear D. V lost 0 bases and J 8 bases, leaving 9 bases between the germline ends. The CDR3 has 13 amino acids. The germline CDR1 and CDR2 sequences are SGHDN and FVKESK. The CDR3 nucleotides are TGTGCCAGCAGCCAAGATATGGCCTCTACGCAGTATTTT. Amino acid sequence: CASSQDMASTQYF.

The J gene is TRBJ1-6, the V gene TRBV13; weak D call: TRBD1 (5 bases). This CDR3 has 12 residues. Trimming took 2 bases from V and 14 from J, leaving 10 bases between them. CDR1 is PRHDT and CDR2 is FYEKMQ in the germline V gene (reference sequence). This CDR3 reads CASSLRGRALHF. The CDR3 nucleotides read TGTGCCAGCAGCTTAAGGGGTAGGGCCCTCCACTTT.

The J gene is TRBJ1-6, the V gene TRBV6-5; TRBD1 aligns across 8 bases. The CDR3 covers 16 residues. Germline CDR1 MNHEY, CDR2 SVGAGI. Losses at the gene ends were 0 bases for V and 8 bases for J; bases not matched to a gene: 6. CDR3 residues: CASSYSLQGAHSPLHF. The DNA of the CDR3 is TGTGCCAGCAGTTACTCCCTCCAGGGGGCGCATTCACCCCTCCACTTT.

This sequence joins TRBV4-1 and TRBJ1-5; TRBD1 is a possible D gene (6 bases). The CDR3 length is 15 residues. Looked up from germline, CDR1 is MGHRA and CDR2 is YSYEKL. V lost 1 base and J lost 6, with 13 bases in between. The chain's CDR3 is CASSQGNRERQPQHF. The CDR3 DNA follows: TGCGCCAGCAGCCAAGGCAACAGGGAACGTCAGCCCCAGCATTTT.

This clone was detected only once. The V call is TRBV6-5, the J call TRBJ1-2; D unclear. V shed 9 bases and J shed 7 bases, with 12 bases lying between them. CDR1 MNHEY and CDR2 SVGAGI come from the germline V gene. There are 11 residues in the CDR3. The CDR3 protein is CASYHLGGYTF. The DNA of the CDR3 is TGTGCCAGTTACCATCTGGGTGGCTACACCTTC.

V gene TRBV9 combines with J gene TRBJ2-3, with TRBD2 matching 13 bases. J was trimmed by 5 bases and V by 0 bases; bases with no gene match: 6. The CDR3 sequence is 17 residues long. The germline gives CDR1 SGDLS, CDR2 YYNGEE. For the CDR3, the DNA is TGTGCCAGCAGCGTAGCTGGACTAGCGGGAGTTGTAGATACGCAGTATTTT. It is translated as CASSVAGLAGVVDTQYF.

For the CDR3, the DNA is TGCACCAGCAGCCAAGTTTCTCGGCACGCCAAGAACACTGAAGCTTTCTTT. Translated: CTSSQVSRHAKNTEAFF. The chain employs TRBV1 and TRBJ1-1. TRBV1 represents a pseudogene. The CDR3 spans 17 residues.